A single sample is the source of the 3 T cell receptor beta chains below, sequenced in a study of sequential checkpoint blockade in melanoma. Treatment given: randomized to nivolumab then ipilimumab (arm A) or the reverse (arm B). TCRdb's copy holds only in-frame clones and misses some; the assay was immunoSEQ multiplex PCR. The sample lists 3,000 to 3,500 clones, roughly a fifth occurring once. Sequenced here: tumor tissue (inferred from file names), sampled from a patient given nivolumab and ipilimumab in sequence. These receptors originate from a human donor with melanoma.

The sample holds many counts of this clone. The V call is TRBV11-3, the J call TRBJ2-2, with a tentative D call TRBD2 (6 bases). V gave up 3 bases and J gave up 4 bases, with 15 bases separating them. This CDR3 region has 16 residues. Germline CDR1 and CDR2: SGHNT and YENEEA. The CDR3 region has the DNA TGTGCCAGCAGCTTGTATGCGGGGCTCGCCACCGGGGAGCTGTTTTTT. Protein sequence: CASSLYAGLATGELFF.

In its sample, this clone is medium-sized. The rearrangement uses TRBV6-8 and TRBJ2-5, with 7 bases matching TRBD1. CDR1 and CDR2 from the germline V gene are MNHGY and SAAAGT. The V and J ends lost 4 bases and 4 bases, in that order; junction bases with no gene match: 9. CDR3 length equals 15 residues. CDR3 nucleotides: TGTGCCAGCAGTTTTTCCGACCGACAGGGAGAGACCCAGTACTTC. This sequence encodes CASSFSDRQGETQYF.

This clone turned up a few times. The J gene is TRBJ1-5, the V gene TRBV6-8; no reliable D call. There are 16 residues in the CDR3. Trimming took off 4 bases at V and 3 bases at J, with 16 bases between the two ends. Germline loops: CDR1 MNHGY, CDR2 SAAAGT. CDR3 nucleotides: TGTGCCAGCAGTTCCAGACGGGAACTTGACAATCAGCCCCAGCATTTT. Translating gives CASSSRRELDNQPQHF.